The present entry profiles one T cell receptor beta chain with its context. CDR1 is LNHNV, CDR2 YYDKDF, per germline (reference sequence). Trimming cost V 4 bases and J 3 bases; bases outside gene matches: 4. CDR3 length equals 14 residues. These data belong to a study of shared clonotypes between healthy human individuals. The assay was immunoSEQ multiplex PCR, and TCRdb's table has in-frame clones only and misses some. In the table there are about 530,000 clones, roughly 79% of which are singletons. The gene calls are TRBV15 and TRBJ2-5; 8 bases are a match to TRBD2. The source is a woman between 40 and 55 years old in good health. Some clones in this sample may be carry-over from other donors' samples. Sample: PBMCs. The CDR3 protein is CATSKGLVEETQYF. CDR3 bases: TGTGCCACCAGCAAGGGACTAGTCGAAGAGACCCAGTACTTC.